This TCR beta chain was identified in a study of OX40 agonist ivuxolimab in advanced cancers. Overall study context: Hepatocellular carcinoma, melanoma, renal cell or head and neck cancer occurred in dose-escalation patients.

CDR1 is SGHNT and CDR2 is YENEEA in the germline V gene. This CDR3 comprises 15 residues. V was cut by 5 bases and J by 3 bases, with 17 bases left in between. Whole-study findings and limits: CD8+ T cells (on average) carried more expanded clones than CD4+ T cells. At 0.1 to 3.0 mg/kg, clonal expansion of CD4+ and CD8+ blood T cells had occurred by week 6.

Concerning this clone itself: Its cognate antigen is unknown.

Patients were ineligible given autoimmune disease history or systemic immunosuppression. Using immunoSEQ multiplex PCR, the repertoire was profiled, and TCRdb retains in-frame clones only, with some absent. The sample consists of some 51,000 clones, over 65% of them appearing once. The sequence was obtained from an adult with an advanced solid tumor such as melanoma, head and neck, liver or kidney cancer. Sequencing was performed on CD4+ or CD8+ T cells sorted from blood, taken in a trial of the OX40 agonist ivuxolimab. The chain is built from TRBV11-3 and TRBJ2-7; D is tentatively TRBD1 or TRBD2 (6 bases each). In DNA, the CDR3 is TGTGCCAGCAGCCGGGGGCCGAGGGGCATCTACGAGCAGTACTTC. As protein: CASSRGPRGIYEQYF.